A selection of T cell receptor beta chains follows, all from one sample in a study of T-cell reconstitution after alpha-beta-depleted transplantation in children. Each CDR3 protein gets one entry after TCRdb re-called the PCR reads with MiXCR. Of 200,000 to 250,000 distinct CDR3 sequences detected, roughly a tenth appear once; the ten largest clones hold 5% to 7%. This specimen was PBMCs from the stem cell graft donor, taken from the stem cell graft. These receptors all stem from a human donor who donated a stem cell graft to a child with acute lymphoblastic leukemia. Each CDR3 is given without its conserved first and last residue.

J,V,CDR3
TRBJ2-7,TRBV7-9,ASGAGSYGEQY
TRBJ2-1,TRBV7-9,ASSPEDREGDEQF
TRBJ2-1,TRBV6-4,ASSESQPPRNEQF
TRBJ2-1,TRBV11-1,ASSLPGQGYNEQF
TRBJ1-5,TRBV3-1,ASSHAGTGLNQPQH
TRBJ2-1,TRBV5-4,ASSLVIRGTDYNEQF
TRBJ2-1,TRBV10-2,ASSGTLTYNEQF
TRBJ1-1,TRBV27,ASSLYPPRGTEAF
TRBJ2-5,TRBV2,ASRRLAGGRYQETQY
TRBJ2-2,TRBV27,ASKEAGASTGELF
TRBJ2-7,TRBV29-1,SVDTGGDEQY
TRBJ2-1,TRBV6-4,ASSDPDGGAHEQF
TRBJ2-7,TRBV12-3/TRBV12-4,ASSAPGGVASCSYEQY
TRBJ2-7,TRBV5-1,ASSSKTDEQY
TRBJ2-7,TRBV11-2,ASSRTVGSFSYEQY
TRBJ2-5,TRBV25-1,ASSVRGGIETQY
TRBJ2-2,TRBV20-1,SARGGGSGANTGELF
TRBJ1-5,TRBV20-1,SASYGSNQPQH
TRBJ2-1,TRBV12-3/TRBV12-4,ASSLQFHEQF
TRBJ1-5,TRBV5-5,ASSLGTTGNQPQH
TRBJ2-2,TRBV5-1,ASRGEVIANTGELF
TRBJ1-2,TRBV24-1,ATSDSTQDPYGYT
TRBJ1-4,TRBV5-6,ASSLRAGVNEKLF